The source of this TCR beta chain is a study of T cell responses to AZD1222 COVID-19 vaccine. Study-wide results and caveats: Donors were chiefly white British, with a greater number of females, and clonal diversity was perhaps underestimated. Spike-spanning, vaccine-associated CD4 TCRs were dominant at 160-218 and 743-854. Recipients of AZD1222 seropositive at baseline numbered only 6 or 7.

The CDR3 covers 13 residues. Germline-derived CDR1 and CDR2 are SGHRS and YFSETQ. V was shortened by 2 bases and J by 1 base, with 7 bases between the two germline ends. To note about this clone: The antigen is not known.

Clones were sequenced by immunoSEQ multiplex PCR, and TCRdb holds only the in-frame ones, with some missing. Of 96,000 or so clones in the sample, roughly 90% were seen once. The sequencing used peripheral blood, collected on day 0 of AZD1222 vaccination. The J gene is TRBJ2-7, the V gene TRBV5-1, with D perhaps TRBD1 (6 bases). The sequence derives from an adult in good health. The CDR3 region has the DNA TGCGCCAGCAGCTTCACAGGGTCCTACGAGCAGTACTTC. It specifies CASSFTGSYEQYF.